The text below deals with one TCR beta chain. No antigen is known for it. No much larger clonotype is one base removed from it; base qualities were not supplied. This sample was included in a study of graft-versus-host responses after intestinal transplantation (dated by TCRdb to about 2021). Broadly, across the study: Recipients received multivisceral, liver-intestinal, or isolated intestinal transplants. All recipients received anti-thymocyte globulin induction followed by maintenance tacrolimus and steroids for 3 to 4 years. After intestinal transplantation, graft-versus-host and host-versus-graft alloreactive T cell clones were followed in the graft, circulation and bone marrow using bulk TCR-beta CDR3 sequencing. To identify alloreactive clones, pre-transplant mixed lymphocyte reaction products were sequenced and compared with unstimulated pre-transplant donor and recipient T cells. The cohort enrolled 20 to 25 intestinal transplant recipients including one retransplant, and a few patients lacking pretransplant specimens were excluded. Donor T cell macrochimerism was defined as a peak of at least 4% donor T cells among recipient peripheral blood mononuclear cells. Instead of going to the commercial service, samples from a few later patients were sequenced in-house on an Illumina MiSeq and processed with MiXCR. General study outcomes and caveats: GvH clones were detected in recipient bone marrow, and some of these GvH clones were observed earlier in ileal mucosa or blood, consistent with an intestinal mucosal origin. Early after transplant, peak levels of circulating GvH clones were associated with declines in HvG clones. The relatively low number and heterogeneity of intestinal transplant patients limited the conclusions. High GvH to HvG T cell clonal ratios were observed in the allografts of patients with donor T cell macrochimerism.

The CDR3 spans 16 residues, from the cysteine through the phenylalanine. Kept here is only the CDR3 DNA, which spans 48 bases and is read in frame from base 1. Trimming takes 4 bases off V and 6 bases off J; junction bases not matched to a gene: 9. CDR1 is given as SNHLY and CDR2 as FYNNEI, both from the germline V gene. The protocol used for the library was the immunoSEQ multiplex PCR assay. High-throughput TCR-beta CDR3 sequencing of genomic DNA from most patients was performed by Adaptive Biotechnologies. The authors' pipeline ran thus. Adaptive's ImmunoSEQ software was the source of the TCR sequencing data for roughly 19 patients, while a few other patients were processed with MiXCR and VDJtools. CDR3 nucleotide sequences shared between donor and recipient were removed because their origin could not be assigned. Alloreactive clones required at least 2-fold expansion over unstimulated cells and minimum CFSE-low frequency of 0.002% (template counts) or 0.001% (read counts). A clone was considered mappable if detected in the sequenced pre-transplant spleen, lymph node, or MLR CFSE-low populations of the donor or recipient. The cumulative frequency of alloreactive clones was calculated as a percentage of all sequences, weighted by copy number. TCRdb took this table from immuneACCESS and kept in-frame rearrangements with V and J called. Such tables lack part of the clones; where checked against another copy, unresolved V genes explain under half of the gap, and the rest is unexplained. The D gene and trimming were derived from the DNA, and the V and J assignments and clone size from that table. Here the sample has just under 100,000 clones; around 90% occur a single time. Roughly a sixth of the sample lies in the top ten.

Blood samples were collected up to 4 times in the first month after transplant and then at least monthly when available. The starting material was PBMCs, obtained approximately 470 days after intestinal transplant. This sequence was found in a human patient who received an intestinal transplant, so some T cells may come from the graft donor. The rearranged segments are TRBV2 and TRBJ2-2, with 9 bases aligning to TRBD2. The CDR3 is CASSARASGVSGELFF. DNA sequence: TGTGCCAGCAGTGCTAGGGCTAGCGGGGTATCCGGGGAGCTGTTTTTT.